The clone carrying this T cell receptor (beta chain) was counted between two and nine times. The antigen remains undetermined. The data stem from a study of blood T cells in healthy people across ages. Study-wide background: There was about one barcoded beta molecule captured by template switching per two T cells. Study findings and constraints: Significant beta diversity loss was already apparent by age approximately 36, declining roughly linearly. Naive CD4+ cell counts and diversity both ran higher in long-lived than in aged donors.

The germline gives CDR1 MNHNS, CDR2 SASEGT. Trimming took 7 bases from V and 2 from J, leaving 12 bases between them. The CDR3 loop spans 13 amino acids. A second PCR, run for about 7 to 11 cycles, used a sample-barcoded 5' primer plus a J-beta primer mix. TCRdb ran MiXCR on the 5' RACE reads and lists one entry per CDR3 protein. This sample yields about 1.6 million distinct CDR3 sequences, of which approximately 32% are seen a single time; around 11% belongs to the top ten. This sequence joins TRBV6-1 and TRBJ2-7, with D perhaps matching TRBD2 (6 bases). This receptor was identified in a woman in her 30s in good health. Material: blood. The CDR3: CASTKWGAYEQYF. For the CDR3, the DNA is TGTGCCAGCACCAAATGGGGGGCCTACGAGCAGTACTTC.